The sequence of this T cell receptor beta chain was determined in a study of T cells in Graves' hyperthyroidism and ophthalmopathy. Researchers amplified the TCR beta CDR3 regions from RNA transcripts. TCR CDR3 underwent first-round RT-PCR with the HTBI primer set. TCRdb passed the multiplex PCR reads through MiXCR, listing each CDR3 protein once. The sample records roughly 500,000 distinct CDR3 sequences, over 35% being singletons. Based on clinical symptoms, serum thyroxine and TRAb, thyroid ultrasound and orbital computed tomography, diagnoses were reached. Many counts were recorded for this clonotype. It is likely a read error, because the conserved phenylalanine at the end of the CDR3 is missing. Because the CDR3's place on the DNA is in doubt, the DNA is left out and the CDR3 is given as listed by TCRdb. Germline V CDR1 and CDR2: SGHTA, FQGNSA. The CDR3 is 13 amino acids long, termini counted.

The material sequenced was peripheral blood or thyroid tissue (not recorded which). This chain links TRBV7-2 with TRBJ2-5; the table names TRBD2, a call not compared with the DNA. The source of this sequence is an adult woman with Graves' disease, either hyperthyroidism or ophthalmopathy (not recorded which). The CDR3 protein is CASSLTRLAGLSL.